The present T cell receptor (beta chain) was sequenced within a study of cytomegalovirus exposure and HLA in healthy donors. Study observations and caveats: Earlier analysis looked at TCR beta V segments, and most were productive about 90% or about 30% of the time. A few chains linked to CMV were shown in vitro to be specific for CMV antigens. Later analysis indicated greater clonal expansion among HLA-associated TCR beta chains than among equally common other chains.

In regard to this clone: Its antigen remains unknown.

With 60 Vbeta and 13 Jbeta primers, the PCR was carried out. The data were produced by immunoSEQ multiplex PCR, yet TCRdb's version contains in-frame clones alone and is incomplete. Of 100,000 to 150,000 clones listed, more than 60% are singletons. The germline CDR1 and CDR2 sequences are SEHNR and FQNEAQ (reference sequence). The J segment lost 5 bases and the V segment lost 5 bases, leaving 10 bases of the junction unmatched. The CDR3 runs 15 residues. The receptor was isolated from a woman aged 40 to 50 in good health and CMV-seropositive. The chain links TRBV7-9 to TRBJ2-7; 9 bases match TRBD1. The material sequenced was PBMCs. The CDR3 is CASSSNRGRFNEQYF. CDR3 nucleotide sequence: TGTGCCAGCAGCAGTAACAGGGGGCGATTCAACGAGCAGTACTTC.